This is a list of T cell receptor beta chains from one sample in a study of blood T cell repertoires in COVID-19. Produced via immunoSEQ multiplex PCR; TCRdb's table is partial and in-frame only. This sample has some 200,000 clones; approximately 80% occur once, and the top ten carry around 1.5%. Material for sequencing was peripheral blood. These receptors were taken from a woman aged 40 to 50 who had recovered from COVID-19. The CDR3 runs from the conserved cysteine through the conserved F or W. Fields, in order: V gene, J gene, D gene, clone size, CDR3 protein, CDR3 DNA. D genes are given only for firm matches. The size of a clone is reported for some rows only, either as once, few or many, or as a class for expanded clones.

v_call: TRBV5-1; j_call: TRBJ1-4; d_call: TRBD1; clone_size: NA; cdr3_aa: CASSWRPGQRSTNEKLFF; cdr3_nt: TGCGCCAGCAGCTGGCGACCGGGACAGCGGTCAACTAATGAAAAACTGTTTTTT
v_call: TRBV7-9; j_call: TRBJ2-3; d_call: NA; clone_size: NA; cdr3_aa: CASREEGGGADTQYF; cdr3_nt: TGTGCCAGCAGAGAGGAGGGAGGGGGAGCAGATACGCAGTATTTT
v_call: TRBV3-1/TRBV3-2; j_call: TRBJ2-7; d_call: NA; clone_size: NA; cdr3_aa: CASSQSTNSYEQYF; cdr3_nt: TGTGCCAGCAGCCAAAGTACTAACTCCTACGAGCAGTACTTC
v_call: TRBV27; j_call: TRBJ2-7; d_call: NA; clone_size: NA; cdr3_aa: CASSFASSYEQYF; cdr3_nt: TGTGCCAGCAGTTTTGCGAGCTCCTACGAGCAGTACTTC
v_call: TRBV9; j_call: TRBJ1-3; d_call: TRBD1; clone_size: NA; cdr3_aa: CASSEATGTGNTIYF; cdr3_nt: TGTGCCAGCAGCGAAGCGACAGGGACTGGAAACACCATATATTTT
v_call: TRBV2; j_call: TRBJ2-3; d_call: NA; clone_size: NA; cdr3_aa: CASLDRASTDTQYF; cdr3_nt: TGTGCCAGCCTTGACAGAGCTAGCACAGATACGCAGTATTTT
v_call: TRBV6-5; j_call: TRBJ1-1; d_call: NA; clone_size: few; cdr3_aa: CASSTGHNTEAFF; cdr3_nt: TGTGCCAGCAGTACGGGACATAACACTGAAGCTTTCTTT
v_call: TRBV3-1/TRBV3-2; j_call: TRBJ1-1; d_call: TRBD1; clone_size: NA; cdr3_aa: CASSPIGQGVLGEAFF; cdr3_nt: TGTGCCAGCAGCCCGATTGGACAGGGGGTTTTAGGTGAAGCTTTCTTT
v_call: TRBV5-8; j_call: TRBJ2-7; d_call: NA; clone_size: NA; cdr3_aa: CASSSDSTYEQYF; cdr3_nt: TGTGCCAGCAGCTCGGACAGTACCTACGAGCAGTACTTC
v_call: TRBV3-1/TRBV3-2; j_call: TRBJ1-3; d_call: NA; clone_size: few; cdr3_aa: CASSRGRGGSGNTIYF; cdr3_nt: TGTGCCAGCAGCCGTGGCAGGGGCGGCTCTGGAAACACCATATATTTT
v_call: TRBV30; j_call: TRBJ1-2; d_call: NA; clone_size: once; cdr3_aa: CAWRSGGNGYTF; cdr3_nt: TGTGCCTGGAGGTCCGGGGGAAATGGCTACACCTTC
v_call: TRBV21-1; j_call: TRBJ1-1; d_call: NA; clone_size: NA; cdr3_aa: CASTHSSKGAGNTEAFF; cdr3_nt: TGTGCCAGCACACACTCCTCGAAGGGGGCAGGGAACACTGAAGCTTTCTTT
v_call: TRBV5-4; j_call: TRBJ1-2; d_call: NA; clone_size: NA; cdr3_aa: CASSQVGGLGGYTF; cdr3_nt: TGTGCCAGCAGCCAAGTGGGGGGTCTAGGTGGCTACACCTTC
v_call: TRBV19; j_call: TRBJ1-5; d_call: NA; clone_size: NA; cdr3_aa: CASIGQLNQPQHF; cdr3_nt: TGTGCCAGTATAGGACAGCTCAATCAGCCCCAGCATTTT
v_call: TRBV5-1; j_call: TRBJ1-5; d_call: TRBD1; clone_size: NA; cdr3_aa: CASSLDGTAHQPQHF; cdr3_nt: TGCGCCAGCAGCTTGGACGGGACAGCCCATCAGCCCCAGCATTTT
v_call: TRBV30; j_call: TRBJ1-1; d_call: NA; clone_size: NA; cdr3_aa: CAWSGGGTEAFF; cdr3_nt: TGTGCCTGGAGTGGGGGGGGCACTGAAGCTTTCTTT
v_call: TRBV20-1; j_call: TRBJ2-7; d_call: TRBD2; clone_size: NA; cdr3_aa: CSASSYREGGEQYF; cdr3_nt: TGCAGTGCTAGTTCCTACCGGGAGGGAGGCGAGCAGTACTTC
v_call: TRBV12-5; j_call: TRBJ2-1; d_call: TRBD2; clone_size: NA; cdr3_aa: CASGLVLGRGSSYNEQFF; cdr3_nt: TGTGCTAGTGGTTTGGTACTGGGGCGGGGGTCCTCCTACAATGAGCAGTTCTTC
v_call: TRBV7-9; j_call: TRBJ1-5; d_call: NA; clone_size: NA; cdr3_aa: CASSSAGDIYQPQHF; cdr3_nt: TGTGCCAGCAGCTCCGCGGGTGACATCTATCAGCCCCAGCATTTT
v_call: TRBV2; j_call: TRBJ1-1; d_call: TRBD1; clone_size: NA; cdr3_aa: CASSQTGTENTEAFF; cdr3_nt: TGTGCCAGCAGTCAAACCGGGACAGAGAACACTGAAGCTTTCTTT
v_call: TRBV6-2/TRBV6-3; j_call: TRBJ2-1; d_call: NA; clone_size: NA; cdr3_aa: CASSTSYGGNEQFF; cdr3_nt: TGTGCCAGCAGTACTAGCTACGGAGGTAATGAGCAGTTCTTC
v_call: TRBV6-1; j_call: TRBJ1-4; d_call: TRBD1; clone_size: NA; cdr3_aa: CASSEGQGSIAKLFF; cdr3_nt: TGTGCCAGCAGTGAGGGACAGGGAAGTATCGCAAAACTGTTTTTT
v_call: TRBV7-6; j_call: TRBJ1-1; d_call: NA; clone_size: NA; cdr3_aa: CASSLIDSMNTEAFF; cdr3_nt: TGTGCCAGCAGCCTTATCGACAGCATGAACACTGAAGCTTTCTTT